This TCR beta chain was retrieved from a study of CD8+ T cells in alopecia areata. About the research overall: After 6 to 18 months of tofacitinib, follow-up continued 6 months off drug. Findings and caveats of the study: Lesional scalp, especially alopecia totalis/universalis, showed higher clonality than normal scalp.

RNA, once extracted, was reverse transcribed into cDNA for use as the sequencing template. Clones were sequenced by immunoSEQ multiplex PCR, and TCRdb holds only the in-frame ones, with some missing. The sample lists over 250,000 clones, roughly 63% occurring once. The CDR3 is 14 residues long. The V gene lost 0 bases and the J gene lost 3 bases, with 7 bases spanning the gap. Per germline, CDR1 SGHDT and CDR2 YYEEEE. Of note for this clone: Its antigen is currently unknown.

Specified treatment: oral pan-JAK inhibitor, 5-10 mg twice daily. Lesional scalp punch biopsies and peripheral blood came from alopecia areata patients. The TCR sequence derives from a human donor with alopecia areata. The sample in question was CD4+ T cells sorted from blood, obtained at week 52, from a patient treated with tofacitinib. This chain links TRBV5-6 with TRBJ2-1; D gene uncertain. The CDR3 loop is CASSLGRIYNEQFF. CDR3 sequence (DNA): TGTGCCAGCAGCTTGGGACGTATCTACAATGAGCAGTTCTTC.